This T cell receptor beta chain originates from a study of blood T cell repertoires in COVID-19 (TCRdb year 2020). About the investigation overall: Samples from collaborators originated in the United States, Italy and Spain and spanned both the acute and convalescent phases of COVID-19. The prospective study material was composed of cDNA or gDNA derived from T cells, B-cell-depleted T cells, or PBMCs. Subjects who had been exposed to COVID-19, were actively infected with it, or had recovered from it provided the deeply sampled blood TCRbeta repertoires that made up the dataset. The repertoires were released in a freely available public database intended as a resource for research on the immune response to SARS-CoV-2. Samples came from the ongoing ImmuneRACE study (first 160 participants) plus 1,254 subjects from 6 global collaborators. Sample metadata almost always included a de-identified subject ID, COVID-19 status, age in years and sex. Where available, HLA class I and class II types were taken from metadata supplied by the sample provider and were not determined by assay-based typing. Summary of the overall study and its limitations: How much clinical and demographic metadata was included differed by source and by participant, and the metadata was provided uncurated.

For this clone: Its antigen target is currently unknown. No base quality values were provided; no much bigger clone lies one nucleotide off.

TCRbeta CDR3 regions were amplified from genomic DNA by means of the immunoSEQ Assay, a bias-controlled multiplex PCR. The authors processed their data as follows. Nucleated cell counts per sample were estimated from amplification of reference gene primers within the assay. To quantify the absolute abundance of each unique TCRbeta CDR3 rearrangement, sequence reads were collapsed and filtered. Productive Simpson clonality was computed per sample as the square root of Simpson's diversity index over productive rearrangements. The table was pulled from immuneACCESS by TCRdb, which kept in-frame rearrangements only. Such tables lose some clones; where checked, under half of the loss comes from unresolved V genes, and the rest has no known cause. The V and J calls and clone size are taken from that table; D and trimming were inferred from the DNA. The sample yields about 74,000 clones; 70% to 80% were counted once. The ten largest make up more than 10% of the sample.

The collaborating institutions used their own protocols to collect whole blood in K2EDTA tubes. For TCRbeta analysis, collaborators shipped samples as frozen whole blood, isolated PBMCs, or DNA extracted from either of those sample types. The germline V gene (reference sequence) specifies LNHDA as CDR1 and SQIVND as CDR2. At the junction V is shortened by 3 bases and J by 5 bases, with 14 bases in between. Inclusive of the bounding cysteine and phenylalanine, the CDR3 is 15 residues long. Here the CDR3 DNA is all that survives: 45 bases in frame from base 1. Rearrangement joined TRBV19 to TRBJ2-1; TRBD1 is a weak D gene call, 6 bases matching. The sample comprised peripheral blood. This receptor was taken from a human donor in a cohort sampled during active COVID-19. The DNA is TGTGCCAGTAGTATCGTGGCTCAGGGGAACAATGAGCAGTTCTTC. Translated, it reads CASSIVAQGNNEQFF.